These 30 T cell receptor beta chains were all obtained from the same sample, sequenced in a study of cytomegalovirus exposure and HLA in healthy donors. 13 Jbeta primers and 60 Vbeta primers were used for the PCR. The protocol was immunoSEQ multiplex PCR, while the TCRdb copy is restricted to in-frame clones and leaves out a portion. The sample carries some 170,000 clones, roughly 85% recorded once. The material sequenced was PBMCs. The receptor set was obtained from a woman aged 50 to 60 in good health and CMV-seronegative.

This clone was seen only a few times. In DNA form, the CDR3 reads TGCGCCAGCAGCCGTGCGCAGGGGTTCGGGGAGCAGTACTTC. It is translated as CASSRAQGFGEQYF. This chain links TRBV4-1 with TRBJ2-7, with D perhaps TRBD1 (6 bases). CDR3 length equals 14 residues. Trimming took off 4 bases at V and 7 bases at J, with 17 bases between the two ends. The germline CDR1 and CDR2 sequences are MGHRA and YSYEKL.

CDR3: CASSTPDTRGETQYF. In DNA, the CDR3 is TGTGCCAGTAGTACCCCGGACACCAGGGGTGAGACCCAGTACTTC. This chain connects TRBV19 to TRBJ2-5, with TRBD1 as a possible D gene (6 bases). Trimming removed 4 bases from V and 5 bases from J, with 17 bases in between. Germline CDR1 is LNHDA and CDR2 is SQIVND (reference sequence). The CDR3 has 15 amino acids. Full variable domain (missing parts from reference TRBV19 and TRBJ2-5): DGGITQSPKYLFRKEGQNVTLSCEQNLNHDAMYWYRQDPGQGLRLIYYSQIVNDFQKGDIAEGYSVSREKKESFPLTVTSAQKNPTAFYLCASSTPDTRGETQYFGPGTRLLVL.

The genes are TRBV7-2 and TRBJ1-1, with a weak D call TRBD1 (6 bases). CDR3 size: 15 residues. From germline, CDR1 is SGHTA and CDR2 FQGNSA. V lost 1 base, J lost 4 bases, and 13 bases lay in between. The CDR3 reads CASSLEIWGLTEAFF. In nucleotides, the CDR3 is TGTGCCAGCAGCTTAGAGATCTGGGGGCTCACTGAAGCTTTCTTT.

This chain links TRBV5-4 with TRBJ2-3; 10 bases are a match to TRBD2. CDR1 is SGHNT, CDR2 YYREEE, per germline (reference sequence). This CDR3 comprises 18 residues. V lost 2 bases, J lost 4 bases, and 13 bases stayed unmatched. DNA of the CDR3: TGTGCCAGCAGCTTCGGCCCTAGCGGGGGAATGGAGGCAGATACGCAGTATTTT. Protein: CASSFGPSGGMEADTQYF.

This chain links TRBV4-1 with TRBJ1-3, with 11 positions matching TRBD1. After removal of 4 bases from V and 2 bases from J, the junction contained 10 bases not matched to a gene. Per germline, CDR1 MGHRA and CDR2 YSYEKL. The CDR3 is made up of 18 amino acids. Here the CDR3 DNA reads TGCGCCAGCAGCCGCGTGCGGACAGGGGGCTCCGCTGGAAACACCATATATTTT. Its translation is CASSRVRTGGSAGNTIYF.

The chain recombines TRBV29-1 with TRBJ2-3; the D gene is possibly TRBD2 (5 bases). CDR3 size: 10 residues. The germline V gene encodes CDR1 SQVTM and CDR2 ANQGSEA. V lost 7 bases, J lost 6 bases, and 8 bases lay in between. The CDR3 DNA reads TGCAGCGCCGTAGCGGATACGCAGTATTTT. Its protein product is CSAVADTQYF.

V gene TRBV19 combines with J gene TRBJ2-3; possible D gene TRBD1, 6 bases. The CDR3 runs 14 residues. Germline V gives CDR1 LNHDA, CDR2 SQIVND (reference sequence). Deletions cut 3 bases from V and 5 bases from J, with 12 bases between. The CDR3 is CASSIAGAEDTQYF. As DNA, the CDR3 is TGTGCCAGTAGTATCGCAGGGGCTGAAGATACGCAGTATTTT.

The rearrangement uses TRBV28 and TRBJ1-1; no clear D. Germline loops: CDR1 MDHEN, CDR2 SYDVKM. This CDR3 spans 13 amino acids. V was pared by 2 bases and J by 4 bases, with 8 bases between. The CDR3 DNA follows: TGTGCCAGCAGTTTAGTAGGGAGCACTGAAGCTTTCTTT. It codes for CASSLVGSTEAFF.

The chain links TRBV28 to TRBJ1-4; D call uncertain. V was shortened by 6 bases and J by 0 bases, with 5 bases between the two germline ends. Germline CDR1 reads MDHEN; CDR2 reads SYDVKM. This CDR3 is 13 amino acids long. CDR3 sequence: CASSPATNEKLFF. The CDR3 region has the DNA TGTGCCAGCAGCCCAGCAACTAATGAAAAACTGTTTTTT.

V gene TRBV7-2 combines with J gene TRBJ1-1, with 9 bases aligning to TRBD1. The CDR3 covers 14 residues. V shed 3 bases and J 3 bases; nucleotides not matched to a gene: 2. Germline V gene sequence: CDR1 SGHTA, CDR2 FQGNSA. The CDR3 DNA follows: TGTGCCAGCAGCTTTGACAGGGGGTACACTGAAGCTTTCTTT. Encoded protein: CASSFDRGYTEAFF.

This chain uses TRBV6-1 with TRBJ2-1; D unresolved. The CDR3 covers 13 residues. Germline-derived CDR1 and CDR2 are MNHNS and SASEGT. Trimming left V 5 bases short and J 6 bases short, with 11 bases between. The DNA for the CDR3 is TGTGCCAGCAGTCTTCAGGAATCCAATGAGCAGTTCTTC. It specifies CASSLQESNEQFF.

The chain combines TRBV19 with TRBJ1-6, with D unresolved. CDR3 length equals 16 residues. From germline, CDR1 is LNHDA and CDR2 SQIVND (reference sequence). The V and J ends lost 0 bases and 5 bases respectively, with 11 bases between them. Written as DNA, the CDR3 is TGTGCCAGTAGTATAGAAGGCGGGCAGAATAATTCACCCCTCCACTTT. Residues: CASSIEGGQNNSPLHF.

The genes are TRBV9 and TRBJ2-2; D remains unclear. The CDR3 loop spans 14 amino acids. The germline CDR1 and CDR2 sequences are SGDLS and YYNGEE. Trimming cost V 2 bases and J 5 bases, with 10 bases left between them. CDR3: CASSVLKETGELFF. CDR3 bases: TGTGCCAGCAGCGTGTTGAAAGAGACCGGGGAGCTGTTTTTT. The complete variable domain, with remaining parts taken from reference TRBV9 and TRBJ2-2, reads DSGVTQTPKHLITATGQRVTLRCSPRSGDLSVYWYQQSLDQGLQFLIQYYNGEERAKGNILERFSAQQFPDLHSELNLSSLELGDSALYFCASSVLKETGELFFGEGSRLTVL.

This clone was counted a few times. The CDR3 bases are TGTGCCAGCAGTATCAGGGTTGGTAATCAGCCCCAGCATTTT. Amino acids: CASSIRVGNQPQHF. The rearrangement uses TRBV2 and TRBJ1-5; possibly TRBD1 for D (5 bases). The CDR3 consists of 14 residues. The V end lost 5 bases, the J end lost 4 bases, and 12 bases lay between the germline ends. CDR1 is SNHLY and CDR2 is FYNNEI in the germline V gene. The full variable domain, completed using reference TRBV2 and TRBJ1-5, is EPEVTQTPSHQVTQMGQEVILRCVPISNHLYFYWYRQILGQKVEFLVSFYNNEISEKSEIFDDQFSVERPDGSNFTLKIRSTKLEDSAMYFCASSIRVGNQPQHFGDGTRLSIL.

This clone was seen only a few times. The V call is TRBV4-2, the J call TRBJ2-5; D gene unclear. Trimming stripped 3 bases from V and 5 bases from J, with 10 bases between. Germline lookup yields CDR1 LGHNA and CDR2 YNFKEQ. The CDR3 is 13 amino acids. CDR3 residues: CASSQAVWETQYF. CDR3 in DNA: TGTGCCAGCAGCCAGGCGGTGTGGGAGACCCAGTACTTC.

This clone showed up just once. This chain links TRBV28 with TRBJ2-5; D possibly corresponds to TRBD1 (6 bases). With the DNA end fitting TRBJ2-7 better, the J assignment may be wrong. Germline values: CDR1 MDHEN, CDR2 SYDVKM. The CDR3 runs to 14 residues. CDR3 sequence reads: CASSWGLGSYEQYF. The DNA of the CDR3 is TGTGCCAGCAGTTGGGGGCTGGGCTCCTACGAGCAGTACTTC.

The chain employs TRBV15 and TRBJ2-7, with no clear D. The CDR3 has 13 amino acids. The V gene's germline CDR1 is LNHNV and CDR2 YYDKDF (reference sequence). V lost 1 base, J lost 6 bases, and 10 bases lay in between. The CDR3 DNA reads as TGTGCCACCAGCAGAGGAGGAGAGCGCGAGCAGTACTTC. Translated, it gives CATSRGGEREQYF.

This clone is a singleton in its sample. This specimen includes other DNA sequences encoding the same CDR3. V gene TRBV2 combines with J gene TRBJ1-5, with 7 bases identical to TRBD1. The CDR3 loop spans 14 amino acids. V shed 8 bases, J shed 1 base, and the junction held 5 bases outside the gene matches. Looked up from germline, CDR1 is SNHLY and CDR2 is FYNNEI. In DNA form, the CDR3 reads TGTGCCAGCCAACAGGGGTCGAGCAATCAGCCCCAGCATTTT. Translating gives CASQQGSSNQPQHF.

The chain links TRBV9 to TRBJ2-1; no reliable D call. The CDR3 runs to 15 residues. Germline V gene data show CDR1 as SGDLS and CDR2 as YYNGEE. The ends were cut back, 6 bases at V and 0 bases at J, with 13 bases in the middle. The CDR3 loop reads CASTEAPSSYNEQFF. CDR3 sequence (DNA): TGTGCCAGCACGGAAGCGCCTAGCTCCTACAATGAGCAGTTCTTC. Full variable domain (remainder filled in from reference TRBV9 and TRBJ2-1): DSGVTQTPKHLITATGQRVTLRCSPRSGDLSVYWYQQSLDQGLQFLIQYYNGEERAKGNILERFSAQQFPDLHSELNLSSLELGDSALYFCASTEAPSSYNEQFFGPGTRLTVL.

This sequence joins TRBV9 and TRBJ1-2; TRBD1 aligns across 8 bases. The germline V gene has CDR1 SGDLS and CDR2 YYNGEE. V gave up 1 base and J gave up 8 bases; unmatched junction bases: 13. The CDR3 consists of 16 residues. The CDR3 DNA follows: TGTGCCAGCAGCGTAATGCCGGACAGGGTTTGGGGCGGCTACACCTTC. It specifies CASSVMPDRVWGGYTF.

This clone was seen a single time. The V and J genes are TRBV10-3 and TRBJ2-1; 13 bases are a match to TRBD2. Per germline, CDR1 ENHRY and CDR2 SYGVKD. This CDR3 has 16 amino acids. The V segment lost 2 bases and the J segment 4 bases; nucleotides outside the gene matches: 2. The CDR3 is CAISEGLAGVYNEQFF. In DNA, the CDR3 is TGTGCCATCAGTGAGGGACTAGCGGGAGTTTACAATGAGCAGTTCTTC.

The V gene is TRBV5-6, the J gene TRBJ2-7; 9 bases are shared with TRBD1. J was trimmed by 2 bases and V by 4 bases; bases with no gene match: 10. CDR1 is SGHDT and CDR2 is YYEEEE in the germline V gene. The CDR3 contains 16 residues. The CDR3 DNA sequence: TGTGCCAGCAGCCTGACCGGGACAGGGTATACCTACGAGCAGTACTTC. Its protein product is CASSLTGTGYTYEQYF.

The chain combines TRBV10-3 with TRBJ2-5; 10 positions agree with TRBD1. The junction had 15 bases not matched to a gene; V was cut back by 0 bases and J by 5 bases. Germline CDR1 and CDR2: ENHRY and SYGVKD. CDR3 size: 19 residues. CDR3 sequence (DNA): TGTGCCATCAGTGAGTCATTCGCTAAAGGGACAGGGGCCATGGAGACCCAGTACTTC. Translating gives CAISESFAKGTGAMETQYF.

As concerns this clone: Germline is not matched at one junction end, which may reflect a read error. The gene calls are TRBV28 and TRBJ1-4, with D perhaps TRBD1 (5 bases). The CDR3 has 14 amino acids. Germline CDR1 and CDR2: MDHEN and SYDVKM. The CDR3 region has the DNA TGTGCCAGCAGTTTATATGGGGCTAAGGAAAAACTGTTTTTT. Translated: CASSLYGAKEKLFF.

The chain combines TRBV7-9 with TRBJ2-5; a possible D gene is TRBD2 (7 bases). The germline V and J ends were trimmed by 4 bases and 2 bases, with 17 bases remaining between them. Germline CDR1 is SEHNR and CDR2 is FQNEAQ (reference sequence). This CDR3 has 16 amino acids. CDR3 sequence reads: CASSSGGGTYQETQYF. As DNA, the CDR3 is TGTGCCAGCAGCTCCGGGGGAGGGACATATCAAGAGACCCAGTACTTC.

The V call is TRBV5-1, the J call TRBJ1-2, with D tentatively TRBD1 (6 bases). V lost 0 bases and J lost 7, with 16 bases in between. In germline, CDR1 is SGHRS, CDR2 YFSETQ. This CDR3 comprises 15 residues. The CDR3 is CASSLAEAGAGGYTF. As DNA, the CDR3 is TGCGCCAGCAGCTTGGCCGAGGCAGGGGCCGGTGGCTACACCTTC.

This chain connects TRBV4-2 to TRBJ2-1; 9 positions agree with TRBD2. Trimming removed 3 bases from V and 7 bases from J; junction bases left unmatched: 7. The CDR3 totals 15 residues. CDR1 is LGHNA and CDR2 is YNFKEQ in the germline V gene. CDR3 region: CASSHSAGGGNEQFF. The CDR3 region has the DNA TGTGCCAGCAGCCACTCGGCGGGGGGGGGTAATGAGCAGTTCTTC.

V gene TRBV29-1 combines with J gene TRBJ2-1; 13 nucleotides line up with TRBD2. J lost 7 bases, V lost 6 bases, and 6 bases had no gene match. The CDR3 length is 14 residues. From germline, CDR1 is SQVTM and CDR2 ANQGSEA. The CDR3 here is CSVGTSGRANEQFF. DNA of the CDR3: TGCAGCGTGGGCACTAGCGGGAGGGCGAATGAGCAGTTCTTC.

The chain couples TRBV5-1 to TRBJ2-1; D call uncertain. Germline CDR1 SGHRS, CDR2 YFSETQ. The CDR3 sequence is 17 residues long. V lost 2 bases, J lost 7 bases, and 22 bases lay in between. CDR3 in DNA: TGCGCCAGCAGCTTTCCACGACTCGCCCCTATTCGTAATGAGCAGTTCTTC. Translated: CASSFPRLAPIRNEQFF.

The chain combines TRBV27 with TRBJ1-5; D perhaps matches TRBD1 (5 bases). The germline V gene has CDR1 MNHEY and CDR2 SMNVEV (reference sequence). V shed 2 bases and J shed 6 bases, with 11 bases lying between them. CDR3 size: 14 residues. CDR3: CASSLQGLGQPQHF. The CDR3 DNA follows: TGTGCCAGCAGTTTACAGGGACTGGGTCAGCCCCAGCATTTT.